These T cell receptor beta chains were read from a single sample in a study of T cell responses to AZD1222 COVID-19 vaccine. Here immunoSEQ multiplex PCR was the method, and the copy in TCRdb shows in-frame clones only, minus some. Of just under 85,000 clones detected, roughly nine tenths appear once; the ten largest clones hold approximately 7%. This material consisted of peripheral blood, taken on day 0 of AZD1222 vaccination. The source of these receptors is an adult in good health. The CDR3 runs from the conserved cysteine through the conserved F or W. D genes are given only for firm matches. The size entry is marked missing in some rows and otherwise reads once, few, many or a size class.

abundance,d_gene,j_gene,v_gene,CDR3nt,CDR3aa
NA,NA,TRBJ2-3,TRBV11-1,TGTGCCAGCAGCTTTGAGGACCTACCCGGCACAGATACGCAGTATTTT,CASSFEDLPGTDTQYF
NA,NA,TRBJ2-7,TRBV5-5,TGTGCCAGCAGCTTTATTTGGGTAAACGAGCAGTACTTC,CASSFIWVNEQYF
NA,NA,TRBJ1-4,TRBV7-5,TGTGCCAGAAGCTTAGCAGGGCAGGGCTTTAATGAAAAACTGTTTTTT,CARSLAGQGFNEKLFF
NA,TRBD2,TRBJ2-1,TRBV19,TGTGCCAGTAGTGCCCCGGGCACCGGGGGTAGCGGGGGACTCTACAATGAGCAGTTCTTC,CASSAPGTGGSGGLYNEQFF
once,NA,TRBJ2-7,TRBV27,TGTGCCAGCAGTTTAAGGACCCAGCCCAACGAGCAGTACTTC,CASSLRTQPNEQYF
NA,NA,TRBJ2-3,TRBV19,TGTGCCAGTAGTATAGGGGGGGGCGTCGGCACAGATACGCAGTATTTT,CASSIGGGVGTDTQYF
once,NA,TRBJ2-6,TRBV3-1/TRBV3-2,TGTGCCAGCAGCCAAGCTGGCGTCAACGTCCTGACTTTC,CASSQAGVNVLTF
NA,TRBD1,TRBJ1-5,TRBV12-3/TRBV12-4,TGTGCCAGCAGTTTGGGGGACAGTCAGCCCCAGCATTTT,CASSLGDSQPQHF
NA,NA,TRBJ2-7,TRBV20-1,TGCAGTGCTAGAGAGGGGGCCGAGCAGTACTTC,CSAREGAEQYF
NA,TRBD2,TRBJ2-7,TRBV6-5,TGTGCCAGCAGGGTGAAGCGGGAGAGTGGTGAGCAGTACTTC,CASRVKRESGEQYF
NA,NA,TRBJ2-1,TRBV15,TGTGCCACCCGGGGCGCGAACAAATACAATGAGCAGTTCTTC,CATRGANKYNEQFF
once,NA,TRBJ1-4,TRBV2,TGTGCCAGCACCCTGCGGGGATTCTTTGCAGGGACAACTAATGAAAAACTGTTTTTT,CASTLRGFFAGTTNEKLFF
NA,TRBD1,TRBJ1-1,TRBV6-5,TGTGCCAGCAGACGACAGGGTGGCACTGAAGCTTTCTTT,CASRRQGGTEAFF
NA,NA,TRBJ2-7,TRBV11-2,TGTGCCAGCAGCTTTAGGGACACAACCTACGAGCAGTACTTC,CASSFRDTTYEQYF
NA,TRBD1,TRBJ1-1,TRBV6-5,TGTGCCAGCAGTCCACTTGGAGGGGGCAGAAATAAAGCTTTCTTT,CASSPLGGGRNKAFF
NA,NA,TRBJ1-1,TRBV3-1/TRBV3-2,TGTGCCAGCAGCCAAGGACCCCCTGGAGGGCACGGGGCTTTCTTT,CASSQGPPGGHGAFF
once,NA,TRBJ1-3,TRBV19,TGTGCCAGTAGTACGGACGCCAGCTCTGGAAACACCATATATTTT,CASSTDASSGNTIYF
NA,NA,TRBJ1-2,TRBV19,TGTGCCAGTAGTATAATACAGGGAGATGGCTACACCTTC,CASSIIQGDGYTF
once,NA,TRBJ1-2,TRBV28,TGTGCCAGCAGTTCAACCCCAGGGGTCTATGGCTACACCTTC,CASSSTPGVYGYTF
NA,NA,TRBJ2-7,TRBV4-1,TGCGCCAGCAGCCAACTCGGGCCAGGGGGGTACGAGCAGTACTTC,CASSQLGPGGYEQYF
NA,NA,TRBJ2-3,TRBV10-2,TGCGCCAGCAGGGGTACAGGGCACACAGATACGCAGTATTTT,CASRGTGHTDTQYF
NA,NA,TRBJ1-3,TRBV5-1,TGCGCCAGCAGCCCCGACAGGATCAGTGGAAACACCATATATTTT,CASSPDRISGNTIYF
NA,NA,TRBJ1-4,TRBV19,TGTGCCAGTAGAAACCAGGGAGTGACTACCGAAAAACTGTTTTTT,CASRNQGVTTEKLFF
NA,TRBD1,TRBJ1-1,TRBV24-1,TGTGCCACCAGTGTTCGGCAGGGGGCCTACACTGAAGCTTTCTTT,CATSVRQGAYTEAFF
NA,NA,TRBJ2-3,TRBV5-1,TGCGCCAGCAGCTTGGGAGGGGATACGCAGTATTTT,CASSLGGDTQYF
NA,NA,TRBJ1-2,TRBV3-1/TRBV3-2,TGTGCCAGCAGCCAAGATAGGGCACTAGCTAACTATGGCTACACCTTC,CASSQDRALANYGYTF
NA,NA,TRBJ1-1,TRBV7-3,TGTGCCAGCAGCGCGTTCAGGGGCACTGAAGCTTTCTTT,CASSAFRGTEAFF
NA,TRBD1,TRBJ2-1,TRBV6-5,TGTGCCAGCAAGGGACAGGTCTCCTACAATGAGCAGTTCTTC,CASKGQVSYNEQFF
NA,NA,TRBJ2-7,TRBV5-4,TGTGCCAGCAGCTCGGGACTTCCCCCCTACGAGCAGTACTTC,CASSSGLPPYEQYF